This TCR beta chain was sequenced in a study of T-cell memory formation after mild COVID-19 (dated by TCRdb to the early 2020s). As for the study more broadly: TCR sequence clusters from the two donors were found to be largely donor specific. In two donors, T-cell clones that expanded and contracted after mild COVID-19 were tracked by sequencing TCRalpha and TCRbeta repertoires over time. Two young, previously healthy adult volunteers made up the cohort, one male and one female. On the study overall, not on this receptor specifically: Contracting CD4+ clones turned up mainly in the CM and EM memory subsets, whereas EMRA was where CD8+ clones were enriched. The study covered only a couple of mild cases, and larger cohorts including severe cases with pre-infection samples were considered necessary. Clones contracting from day 15 to 85 had balanced CD4/CD8 phenotypes, while a second wave expanding from day 15 to 37 was biased towards CD4+. SARS-CoV-2 specificity of the second-wave clones peaking on day 37 was not confirmed. Some responding clones were detected in pre-infection memory, which suggested that pre-existing cross-reactive memory T cells had joined the SARS-CoV-2 response.

Ficoll-Paque density gradient centrifugation was used to isolate PBMCs. Between the V and J ends, shortened by 4 bases and 0 bases respectively, the junction contains 16 bases. The CDR3 runs 17 amino acids, cysteine and phenylalanine included. The CDR3 DNA has 51 bases and is translated from base 1. CDR1 and CDR2 (SGHNT, YENEEA) derive from the germline V gene. In its sample, this clonotype was seen a few times. This clone's antigen is unknown. No clone much larger than this one lies a single base away; base qualities are absent. Instrument used: Illumina NovaSeq 6000. Using 5'RACE with constant-segment primers, TCRalpha and TCRbeta cDNA libraries were constructed, with sample barcodes and unique molecular identifiers added in the process. RNA was extracted from every sample with Trizol reagent. Library amplification was performed in two PCR steps, and a second sample barcode and Illumina TruSeq adapters were introduced in the second step. Libraries were sequenced on an Illumina NovaSeq with 2 x 150 bp paired-end reads. The authors' pipeline ran thus. Demultiplexing of reads and collapsing into UMI-guided consensus sequences were performed with migec v1.2.7. Using mixcr v2.1.11, UMI consensuses were aligned to TRA and TRB V and J templates and then assembled into clonotypes. A clonotype was counted as expanded or contracted only if both edgeR and NoisET called the change significant, with noise models trained on biological replicates. edgeR calls used a false discovery rate-adjusted p below 0.01 and a log2 fold-change threshold of 1. PCA with hierarchical clustering of max-normalized trajectories of the 1000 most abundant clonotypes was used as exploratory dynamics analysis. The CD4 or CD8 phenotype of responding clones was assigned using the separately sequenced CD4+ and CD8+ repertoires. The raw public reads went through TCRdb reprocessing: fastp at Q25, MiXCR clone calling, in-frame beta chains kept. Rows merge per CDR3 protein into single entries with the most common DNA and genes. These V and J calls derive from TCRdb rather than the authors' analysis. The sample table shows 110,000 to 150,000 distinct CDR3 sequences, and 11% to 15% are seen once. The leading ten clones occupy more than 25% of the sample.

The sequence was collected from an adult woman who had mild COVID-19 (a few samples of this study predate the infection). The sample titles of this study are shuffled in the database, so cell type and time point are left out; the donor was told from shared clones. Sequencing was done on a sample of PBMCs or a T cell subset sorted from them (not recorded which). The chain is made from TRBV11-3 and TRBJ2-1; the D element could tentatively be TRBD1 or TRBD2, as 5 bases agree for each. The DNA reads as follows: TGTGCCAGCAGCTCACAAATCGGGGCTAGCTCCTACAATGAGCAGTTCTTC. This translates into CASSSQIGASSYNEQFF.